Listed here are 9 T cell receptor beta chains from one sample, sequenced in a study of cytomegalovirus exposure and HLA in healthy donors. Researchers ran the PCR with 60 Vbeta and 13 Jbeta primers. Method: immunoSEQ multiplex PCR; TCRdb's copy keeps in-frame clones and lacks some. The profile shows around 150,000 clones, roughly 80% of them singletons. Material: PBMCs. The receptors were gathered from a man between 18 and 35 years old in good health and CMV-seronegative.

CDR3 residues: CASCSAKNPYEQYF. CDR3 nucleotides: TGTGCCAGTTGCAGCGCCAAAAACCCCTACGAGCAGTACTTC. The chain recombines TRBV25-1 with TRBJ2-7; D remains unclear. Germline V gives CDR1 MGHDK, CDR2 SYGVNS. The CDR3 runs to 14 residues. V dropped 9 bases and J dropped 2 bases, with 17 bases sitting between them.

The gene calls are TRBV10-3 and TRBJ2-2; 14 bases fit TRBD2. Germline V gene data show CDR1 as ENHRY and CDR2 as SYGVKD. V lost 4 bases, J lost 6 bases, and 10 bases stayed unmatched. The CDR3 contains 18 residues. CDR3 DNA sequence: TGTGCCATCAGTGCAACCAGTAGACTAGCGGGAGGGGCCGGGGAGCTGTTTTTT. Protein product: CAISATSRLAGGAGELFF.

This chain uses TRBV7-7 with TRBJ2-7, with TRBD2 matching over 8 bases. The germline V gene encodes CDR1 SSHAT and CDR2 FNYEAQ (reference sequence). The junction had 3 bases not matched to a gene; V was cut back by 5 bases and J by 3 bases. The CDR3 loop spans 13 amino acids. The DNA of the CDR3 is TGTGCCAGCAGCCCCGGGACTAGCTACGAGCAGTACTTC. It yields the protein CASSPGTSYEQYF.

The rearrangement uses TRBV5-6 and TRBJ2-1; 10 nucleotides align to TRBD2. V was pared by 2 bases and J by 7 bases, with 9 bases of the junction left unmatched. The CDR3 loop spans 16 amino acids. CDR1 is SGHDT and CDR2 is YYEEEE in the germline V gene. The CDR3 sequence is CASSFSLAGVWNEQFF. CDR3 in DNA: TGTGCCAGCAGCTTTTCCCTAGCGGGAGTTTGGAATGAGCAGTTCTTC.

The chain carries TRBV7-2 and TRBJ2-4; 9 nucleotides line up with TRBD1. CDR1 is SGHTA, CDR2 FQGNSA, per germline. The V segment lost 5 bases and the J segment 9 bases; nucleotides outside the gene matches: 8. This CDR3 contains 14 residues. CDR3 bases: TGTGCCAGCAGCCCCCAAGGACAGGGGACCATTCAGTACTTC. This sequence encodes CASSPQGQGTIQYF.

V and J are TRBV29-1 and TRBJ2-1, with TRBD2 identical over 8 bases. The V gene end was trimmed by 3 bases and the J gene end by 7 bases; junction bases not matched to a gene: 8. This CDR3 is 14 amino acids long. Germline CDR1 and CDR2: SQVTM and ANQGSEA. CDR3 nucleotide sequence: TGCAGCGTTGAGCGAGCGGGAGAGACAAATGAGCAGTTCTTC. Translated: CSVERAGETNEQFF.

In DNA form, the CDR3 reads TGCGCCAGCAGCCAAGATCAGGGGGAAGGGGCCAACGTCCTGACTTTC. Protein: CASSQDQGEGANVLTF. This sequence joins TRBV4-3 and TRBJ2-6; 7 bases line up with TRBD1. CDR3 length equals 16 residues. Germline V gene sequence: CDR1 LGHNA, CDR2 YSLEER. The trim removed 0 bases at V and 4 bases at J, leaving 3 bases unmatched.

The CDR3 loop is CASSLWGKGSYEQYF. The CDR3 DNA follows: TGTGCCAGCAGCTTATGGGGCAAAGGATCCTACGAGCAGTACTTC. The chain links TRBV7-8 to TRBJ2-7; D may be TRBD1 (5 bases). The germline V and J ends were trimmed by 2 bases and 1 base, with 12 bases remaining between them. CDR3 size: 15 residues. The germline V gene encodes CDR1 SGHVS and CDR2 FQNEAQ.

This clone was seen a single time. This chain connects TRBV28 to TRBJ1-4; 7 nucleotides line up with TRBD1. With V trimmed by 0 bases and J by 8 bases, 6 bases remained unmatched. The CDR3 runs 15 residues. Germline CDR1 is MDHEN and CDR2 is SYDVKM. The CDR3 region has the DNA TGTGCCAGCAGTTTATGGGCAGGGGGTCGGGAAAAACTGTTTTTT. As protein: CASSLWAGGREKLFF.